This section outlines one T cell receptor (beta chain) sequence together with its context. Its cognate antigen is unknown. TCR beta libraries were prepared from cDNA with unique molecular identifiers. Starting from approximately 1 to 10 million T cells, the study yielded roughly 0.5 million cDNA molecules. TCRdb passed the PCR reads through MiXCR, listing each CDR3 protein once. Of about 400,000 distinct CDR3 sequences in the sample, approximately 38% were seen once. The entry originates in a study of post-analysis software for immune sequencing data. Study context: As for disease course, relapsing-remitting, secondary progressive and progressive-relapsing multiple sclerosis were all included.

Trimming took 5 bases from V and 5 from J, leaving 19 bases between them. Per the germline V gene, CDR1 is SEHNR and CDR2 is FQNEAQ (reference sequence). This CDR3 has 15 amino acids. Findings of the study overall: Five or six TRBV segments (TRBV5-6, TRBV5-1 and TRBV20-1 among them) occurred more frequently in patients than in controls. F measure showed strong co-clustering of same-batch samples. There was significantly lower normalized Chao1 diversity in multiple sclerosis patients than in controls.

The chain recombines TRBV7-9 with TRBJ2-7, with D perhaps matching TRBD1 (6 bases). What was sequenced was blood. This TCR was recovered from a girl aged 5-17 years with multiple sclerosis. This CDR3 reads CASSHDYGPGDEQYF. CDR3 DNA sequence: TGTGCCAGCAGCCACGATTACGGACCAGGGGACGAGCAGTACTTC.